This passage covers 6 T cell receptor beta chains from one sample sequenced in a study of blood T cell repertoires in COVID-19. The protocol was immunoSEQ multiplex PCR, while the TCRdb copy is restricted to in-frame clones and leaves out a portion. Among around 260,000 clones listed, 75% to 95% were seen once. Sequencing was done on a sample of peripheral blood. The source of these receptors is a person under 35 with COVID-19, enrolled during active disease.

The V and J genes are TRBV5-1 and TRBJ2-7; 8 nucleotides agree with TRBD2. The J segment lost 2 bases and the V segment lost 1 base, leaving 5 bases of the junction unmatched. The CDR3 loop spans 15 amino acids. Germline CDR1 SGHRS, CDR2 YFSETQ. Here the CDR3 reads CASSLFSAGAYEQYF. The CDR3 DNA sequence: TGCGCCAGCAGCTTGTTTTCAGCGGGGGCCTACGAGCAGTACTTC. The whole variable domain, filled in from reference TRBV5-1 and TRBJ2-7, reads KAGVTQTPRYLIKTRGQQVTLSCSPISGHRSVSWYQQTPGQGLQFLFEYFSETQRNKGNFPGRFSGRQFSNSRSEMNVSTLELGDSALYLCASSLFSAGAYEQYFGPGTRLTVT.

Here the CDR3 DNA reads TGTGCCACCAGTGATGACCAAGGGGGCCTATTGCGAGATACGCAGTATTTT. Translated: CATSDDQGGLLRDTQYF. The rearrangement uses TRBV24-1 and TRBJ2-3, with TRBD1 identical over 7 bases. This CDR3 comprises 17 residues. CDR1 and CDR2 (germline): KGHDR, SFDVKD. The junction had 13 bases not matched to a gene; V was cut back by 3 bases and J by 5 bases.

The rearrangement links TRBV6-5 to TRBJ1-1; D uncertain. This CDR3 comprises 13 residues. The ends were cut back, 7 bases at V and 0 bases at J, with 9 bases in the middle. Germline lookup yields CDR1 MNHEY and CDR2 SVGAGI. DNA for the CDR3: TGTGCCAGCACCGAGCAGGTGAACACTGAAGCTTTCTTT. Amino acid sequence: CASTEQVNTEAFF.

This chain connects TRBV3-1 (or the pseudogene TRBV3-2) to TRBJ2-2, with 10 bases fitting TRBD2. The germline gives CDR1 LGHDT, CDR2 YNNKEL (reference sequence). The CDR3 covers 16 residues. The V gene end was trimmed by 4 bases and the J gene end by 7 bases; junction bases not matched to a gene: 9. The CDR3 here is CASSPGAGGPVGELFF. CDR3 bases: TGTGCCAGCAGCCCGGGAGCGGGAGGGCCTGTCGGGGAGCTGTTTTTT.

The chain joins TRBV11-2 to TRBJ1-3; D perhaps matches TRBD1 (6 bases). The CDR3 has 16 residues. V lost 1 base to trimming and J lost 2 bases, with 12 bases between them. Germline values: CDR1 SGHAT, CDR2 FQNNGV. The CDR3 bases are TGTGCCAGCAGCTTAGCAACCCAGGGGACTGGAAACACCATATATTTT. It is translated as CASSLATQGTGNTIYF.

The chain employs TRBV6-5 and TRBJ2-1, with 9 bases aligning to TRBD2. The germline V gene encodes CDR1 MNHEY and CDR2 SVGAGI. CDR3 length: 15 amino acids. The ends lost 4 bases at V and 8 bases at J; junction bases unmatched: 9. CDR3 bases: TGTGCCAGCAGTTCCCCGGGACTAGCTTCGGATGAGCAGTTCTTC. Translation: CASSSPGLASDEQFF.